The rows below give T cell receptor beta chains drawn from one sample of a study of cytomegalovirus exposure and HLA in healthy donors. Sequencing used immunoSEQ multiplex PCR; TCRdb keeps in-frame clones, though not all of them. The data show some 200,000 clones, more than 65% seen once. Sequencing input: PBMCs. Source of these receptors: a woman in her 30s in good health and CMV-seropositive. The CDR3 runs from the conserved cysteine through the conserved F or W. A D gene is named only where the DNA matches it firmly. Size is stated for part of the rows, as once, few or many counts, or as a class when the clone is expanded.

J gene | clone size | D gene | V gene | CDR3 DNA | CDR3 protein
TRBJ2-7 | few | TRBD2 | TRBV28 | TGTGCCAGCAGGGGAGGGAGAGGGGCCTACGAGCAGTACTTC | CASRGGRGAYEQYF
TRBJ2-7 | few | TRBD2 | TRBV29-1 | TGCAGCGTTGTTTTGGGACTAGCGGTAAACCTCTACGAGCAGTACTTC | CSVVLGLAVNLYEQYF
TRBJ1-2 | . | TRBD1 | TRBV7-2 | TGTGCCAGCAGCACCACTCCGACAGGGCGATATGGCTACACCTTC | CASSTTPTGRYGYTF
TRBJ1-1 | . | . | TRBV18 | TGTGCCAGCTCACCATCCATCTCGGTTAACACTGAAGCTTTCTTT | CASSPSISVNTEAFF
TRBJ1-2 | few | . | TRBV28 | TGTGCCAGCCACACCGAGGGACTTCCCTATGGCTACACCTTC | CASHTEGLPYGYTF
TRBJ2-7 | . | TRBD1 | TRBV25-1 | TGTGCCAGCAGTCCTCCCACGGGGACAGGGGACCACGAGCAGTACTTC | CASSPPTGTGDHEQYF
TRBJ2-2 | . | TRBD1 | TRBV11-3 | TGTGCCAGCAGCTTACGGCAGGGGGCTATCCGGGAGCTGTTTTTT | CASSLRQGAIRELFF
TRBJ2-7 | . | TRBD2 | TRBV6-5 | TGTGCCAGCAGTTACCGTAGCGGGAGGGACTACGAGCAGTACTTC | CASSYRSGRDYEQYF
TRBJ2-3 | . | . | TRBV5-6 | TGTGCCAGCAGATTCGCTAGGATCCGCACAGATACGCAGTATTTT | CASRFARIRTDTQYF
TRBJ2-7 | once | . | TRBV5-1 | TGCGCCAGCAGCTTGGATGGGAGCTCCTACGAGCAGTACTTC | CASSLDGSSYEQYF
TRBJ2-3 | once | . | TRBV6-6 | TGTGCCAGCAGGGCAGCGGGTGGGAACACAGATACGCAGTATTTT | CASRAAGGNTDTQYF
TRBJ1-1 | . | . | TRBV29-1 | TGCAGCGTTACCGGCCAGGGGAACACTGAAGCTTTCTTT | CSVTGQGNTEAFF
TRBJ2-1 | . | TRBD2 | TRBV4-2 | TGTGCCAGCAGCCTTGTTAGCGGGAGCTCCTACAATGAGCAGTTCTTC | CASSLVSGSSYNEQFF
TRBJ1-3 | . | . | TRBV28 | TGTGCCAGCAGTTTACGGGGGAGTGGTGGAAACACCATATATTTT | CASSLRGSGGNTIYF
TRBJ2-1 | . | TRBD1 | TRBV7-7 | TGTGCTAGCAGCTTAGGGACAGGGTACAATGAGCAGTTCTTC | CASSLGTGYNEQFF
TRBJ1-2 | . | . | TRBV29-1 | TGCAGCGATCAACCGGAGGGTAGTGCGGGCTACACCTTC | CSDQPEGSAGYTF
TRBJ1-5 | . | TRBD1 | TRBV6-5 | TGTGCCAGCAGCAGGGGGCACGGGGGCAATCAGCCCCAGCATTTT | CASSRGHGGNQPQHF
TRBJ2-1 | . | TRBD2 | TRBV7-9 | TGTGCCAGCAGCCGATTTAGCGGGACGAACAATGAGCAGTTCTTC | CASSRFSGTNNEQFF
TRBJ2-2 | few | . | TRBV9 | TGTGCCAGCAGCGTAGGAGCGGCGAACGGGGAGCTGTTTTTT | CASSVGAANGELFF
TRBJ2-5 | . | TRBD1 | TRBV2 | TGTGCCAGCAGTGCCGGGACAGGGGGCTTTGAGACCCAGTACTTC | CASSAGTGGFETQYF
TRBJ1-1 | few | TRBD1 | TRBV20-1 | TGCAGTGCTATGGGACAGGGAGCTTTCTTT | CSAMGQGAFF
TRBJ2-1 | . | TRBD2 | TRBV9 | TGTGCCAGCAGCGTTACTAGCGGGATCAATGAGCAGTTCTTC | CASSVTSGINEQFF